The rows below give T cell receptor beta chains drawn from one sample of a study of T cell changes during pregnancy in multiple sclerosis. This table comes from immunoSEQ multiplex PCR, and its TCRdb copy is limited to in-frame clones, with some not included. Here the sample spans around 130,000 clones, approximately 93% being singletons. The starting material was peripheral blood, obtained before pregnancy. Source of these receptors: a female donor with multiple sclerosis, enrolled in a pregnancy study. Both conserved end residues are part of each CDR3. Fields, in order: J gene, V gene, CDR3 protein.

TRBJ1-4 TRBV2 CASSDRGPGGTNEKLFF
TRBJ1-1 TRBV5-4 CASSTGQGGGTEAFF
TRBJ1-2 TRBV4-1 CASMDRDYGYTF
TRBJ1-2 TRBV5-5 CASSGYRDRLDYGYTF
TRBJ2-7 TRBV5-4 CASSLRGGTHEQYF
TRBJ2-3 TRBV6-6 CASSYSTSGPWDTQYF
TRBJ2-2 TRBV29-1 CSVVQGANTGELFF
TRBJ2-7 TRBV2 CASSRTGPSYEQYF
TRBJ2-3 TRBV5-1 CASSPPPRRAHSTDTQYF
TRBJ2-1 TRBV7-9 CASSLKTSGVSNEQFF
TRBJ1-2 TRBV5-4 CASSGVGRTGSAGGYTF
TRBJ2-7 TRBV27 CASSSRDRTYEQYF
TRBJ2-7 TRBV5-1 CASSLATGGVNEQYF
TRBJ2-7 TRBV28 CASRPIIPARVQGYEQYF
TRBJ2-5 TRBV9 CASSPTGVAETQYF
TRBJ2-5 TRBV5-1 CASSFLRPTPGHRGETQYF
TRBJ1-4 TRBV6-6 CASSGTGVGTNEKLFF
TRBJ2-3 TRBV7-2 CASSLRAGGSLPYTQYF
TRBJ1-2 TRBV30 CAWSQGSYGYTF
TRBJ1-1 TRBV6-5 CASRTGVETEAFF
TRBJ2-7 TRBV5-1 CASSLGPGGPSYEQYF
TRBJ2-1 TRBV9 CASSASGGTYNEQFF
TRBJ2-2 TRBV7-8 CASSHRVVIPGELFF
TRBJ2-3 TRBV5-1 CASSTDRGRGGADTQYF